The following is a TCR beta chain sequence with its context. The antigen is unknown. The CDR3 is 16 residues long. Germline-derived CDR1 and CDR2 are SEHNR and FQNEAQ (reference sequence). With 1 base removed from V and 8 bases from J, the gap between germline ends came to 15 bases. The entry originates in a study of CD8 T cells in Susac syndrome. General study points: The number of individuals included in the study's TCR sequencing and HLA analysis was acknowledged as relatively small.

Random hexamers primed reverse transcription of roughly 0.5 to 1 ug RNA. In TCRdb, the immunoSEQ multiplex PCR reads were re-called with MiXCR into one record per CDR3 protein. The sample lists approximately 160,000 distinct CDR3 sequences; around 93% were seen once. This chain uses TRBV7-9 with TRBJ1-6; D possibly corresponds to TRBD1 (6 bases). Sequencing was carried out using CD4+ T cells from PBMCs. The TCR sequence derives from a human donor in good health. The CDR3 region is CASSLVSGARDSPLHF. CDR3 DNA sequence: TGTGCCAGCAGCTTAGTATCGGGGGCGCGTGATTCACCCCTCCACTTT.